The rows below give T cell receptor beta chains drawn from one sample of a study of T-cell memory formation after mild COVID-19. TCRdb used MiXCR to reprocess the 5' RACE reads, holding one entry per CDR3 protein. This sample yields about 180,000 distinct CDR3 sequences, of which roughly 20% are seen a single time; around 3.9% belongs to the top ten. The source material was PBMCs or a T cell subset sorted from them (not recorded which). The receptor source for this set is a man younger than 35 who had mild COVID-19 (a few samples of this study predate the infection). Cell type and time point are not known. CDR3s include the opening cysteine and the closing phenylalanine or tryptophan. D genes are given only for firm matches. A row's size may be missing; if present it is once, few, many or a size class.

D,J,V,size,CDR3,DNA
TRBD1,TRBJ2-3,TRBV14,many,CASSQVGLRDRGADTQYF,TGTGCCAGCAGCCAAGTTGGCCTCCGGGACAGGGGCGCAGATACGCAGTATTTT
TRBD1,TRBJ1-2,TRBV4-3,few,CASSQDYRGIGYGYTF,TGCGCCAGCAGCCAAGATTACAGGGGGATTGGGTATGGCTACACCTTC
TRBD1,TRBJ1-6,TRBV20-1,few,CSARRDRDNSPLHF,TGCAGTGCTAGACGGGACAGGGATAATTCACCCCTCCACTTT
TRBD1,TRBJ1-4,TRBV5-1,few,CASRTGGLANEKLFF,TGCGCCAGCAGGACAGGGGGTTTGGCTAATGAAAAACTGTTTTTT
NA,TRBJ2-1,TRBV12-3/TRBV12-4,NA,CASAPNQGNEQFF,TGTGCCAGCGCCCCGAATCAGGGGAATGAGCAGTTCTTC
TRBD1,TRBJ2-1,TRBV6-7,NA,CASIWTGGIDEQFF,TGTGCCAGCATCTGGACAGGGGGCATCGATGAGCAGTTCTTC
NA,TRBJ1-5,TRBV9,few,CASSVGGGDNQPQHF,TGTGCCAGCAGCGTAGGAGGGGGTGACAATCAGCCCCAGCATTTT
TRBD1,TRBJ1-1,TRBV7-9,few,CASSLRGGSTEAFF,TGTGCCAGCAGCTTGAGAGGGGGCTCAACTGAAGCTTTCTTT
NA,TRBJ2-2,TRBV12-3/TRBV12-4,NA,CASSLQGLANTGELFF,TGTGCCAGCAGTCTCCAGGGTCTCGCGAACACCGGGGAGCTGTTTTTT
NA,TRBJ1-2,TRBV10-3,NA,CAIRAAATGGYTF,TGTGCCATCAGGGCGGCAGCGACAGGCGGCTACACCTTC
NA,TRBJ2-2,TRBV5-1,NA,CASRVNRANTGELFF,TGCGCCAGCAGAGTGAACAGGGCGAACACCGGGGAGCTGTTTTTT
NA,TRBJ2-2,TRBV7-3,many,CASSLGPANTGELFF,TGTGCCAGCAGCTTAGGCCCGGCGAACACCGGGGAGCTGTTTTTT
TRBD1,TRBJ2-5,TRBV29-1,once,CSVGAGTGVAPVPQYF,TGCAGCGTTGGTGCCGGGACAGGGGTAGCCCCGGTACCCCAGTACTTC
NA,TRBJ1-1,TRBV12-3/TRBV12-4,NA,CASSSPRVAEAFF,TGTGCCAGCAGTTCCCCCAGGGTAGCTGAAGCTTTCTTT
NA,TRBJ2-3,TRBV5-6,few,CASSQQGHTQYF,TGTGCCAGCAGCCAGCAGGGACATACGCAGTATTTT
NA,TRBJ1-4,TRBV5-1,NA,CASSAGWGDEKLFF,TGCGCCAGCAGCGCAGGGTGGGGAGATGAAAAACTGTTTTTT